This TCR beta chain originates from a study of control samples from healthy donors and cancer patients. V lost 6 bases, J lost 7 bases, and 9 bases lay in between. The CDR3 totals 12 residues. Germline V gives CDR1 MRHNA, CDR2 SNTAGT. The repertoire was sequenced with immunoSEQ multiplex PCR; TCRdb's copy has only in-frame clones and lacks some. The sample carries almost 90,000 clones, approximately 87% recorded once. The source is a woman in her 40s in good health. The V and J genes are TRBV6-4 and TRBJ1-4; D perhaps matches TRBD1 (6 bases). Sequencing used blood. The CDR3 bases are TGTGCCAGCAGACAGGGTGTTGAAAAACTGTTTTTT. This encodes CASRQGVEKLFF.